The clone carrying this T cell receptor beta chain was seen a handful of times. Its antigen remains unknown. The record originates from a study of CD8 T cells in ankylosing spondylitis. The study, taken as a whole, reports: Matched synovial fluid from ankylosing spondylitis patients was reported to be enriched for disease-linked clones. Within ankylosing spondylitis blood, a TCR beta motif made up of eight or nine highly homologous variants appeared to be characteristic.

The V gene lost 5 bases and the J gene lost 4 bases, with 20 bases spanning the gap. CDR1 is MDHEN and CDR2 is SYDVKM in the germline V gene. This CDR3 comprises 16 residues. A single record per CDR3 protein comes from TCRdb applying MiXCR to the 5' RACE reads. This table has 150,000 to 200,000 distinct CDR3 sequences, 8.5% to 10% appearing once. V and J are TRBV28 and TRBJ1-1; D perhaps matches TRBD1 (6 bases). The TCR was taken from a female donor with ankylosing spondylitis or in good health (not recorded which). Source material: blood, either unsorted or a sorted T cell fraction (not recorded which). The CDR3 DNA sequence: TGTGCCAGCAGTACCGACAGGACCCAAGACTTCACTGAAGCTTTCTTT. Protein: CASSTDRTQDFTEAFF.